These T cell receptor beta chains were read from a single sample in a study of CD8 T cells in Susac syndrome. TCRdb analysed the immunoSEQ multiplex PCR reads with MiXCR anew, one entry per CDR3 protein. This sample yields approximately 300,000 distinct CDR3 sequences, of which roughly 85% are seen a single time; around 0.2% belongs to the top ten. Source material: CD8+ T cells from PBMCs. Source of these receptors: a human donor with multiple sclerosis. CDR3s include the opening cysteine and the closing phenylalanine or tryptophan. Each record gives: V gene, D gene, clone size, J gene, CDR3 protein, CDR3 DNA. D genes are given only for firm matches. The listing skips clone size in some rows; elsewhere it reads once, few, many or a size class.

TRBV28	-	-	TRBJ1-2	CASSFSDSYGYTF	TGTGCCAGCAGTTTCTCCGACAGCTATGGCTACACCTTC
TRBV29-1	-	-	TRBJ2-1	CSVEDMTPDRFPPYNEQFF	TGCAGCGTTGAAGATATGACCCCCGACAGGTTTCCCCCTTACAATGAGCAGTTCTTC
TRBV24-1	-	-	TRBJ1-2	CATSVGNYGYTF	TGTGCCACCAGTGTCGGAAACTATGGCTACACCTTC
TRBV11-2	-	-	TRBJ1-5	CASSSQWGGPQHF	TGTGCCAGCAGCTCACAGTGGGGGGGACCCCAGCATTTT
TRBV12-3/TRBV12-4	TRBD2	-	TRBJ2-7	CASSVAGAGESEQYF	TGTGCCAGCAGTGTCGCGGGAGCGGGAGAGAGTGAGCAGTACTTC
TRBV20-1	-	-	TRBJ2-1	CSAPTGGGAYNEQFF	TGCAGTGCTCCGACAGGAGGGGGCGCCTACAATGAGCAGTTCTTC
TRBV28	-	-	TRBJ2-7	CASSHSPYEQYF	TGTGCCAGCAGCCACAGCCCCTACGAGCAGTACTTC
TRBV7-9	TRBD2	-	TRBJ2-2	CASSASGRDTGELFF	TGTGCCAGCAGCGCGAGCGGGAGGGACACCGGGGAGCTGTTTTTT
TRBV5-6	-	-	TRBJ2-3	CASSFHSPARGTDTQYF	TGTGCCAGCAGCTTCCACAGCCCAGCGAGGGGCACAGATACGCAGTATTTT
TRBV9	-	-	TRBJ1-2	CASRRGDGYTF	TGTGCCAGCAGACGAGGGGATGGCTACACCTTC
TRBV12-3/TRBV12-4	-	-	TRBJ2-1	CASSFADRNEQFF	TGTGCCAGCAGTTTTGCTGACAGGAATGAGCAGTTCTTC
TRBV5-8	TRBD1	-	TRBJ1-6	CASSQTGDLDNSPLHF	TGTGCCAGCAGCCAGACAGGGGATCTTGATAATTCACCCCTCCACTTT
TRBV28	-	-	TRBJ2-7	CASRTHISPRTDEQYF	TGTGCCAGCAGAACCCACATTTCACCCCGGACGGACGAGCAGTACTTC
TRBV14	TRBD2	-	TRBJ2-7	CASSYTSGPTYEQYF	TGTGCCAGCAGTTATACTAGCGGGCCTACCTACGAGCAGTACTTC
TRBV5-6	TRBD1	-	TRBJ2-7	CASSLDRGLAYEQYF	TGTGCCAGCAGCTTGGACAGGGGGCTAGCCTACGAGCAGTACTTC
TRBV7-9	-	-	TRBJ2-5	CASSLPFLRAPRSPRQYF	TGTGCCAGCAGCTTACCCTTCCTCCGGGCCCCAAGAAGCCCCCGCCAGTACTTC
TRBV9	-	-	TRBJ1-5	CASSASPELNQPQHF	TGTGCCAGCAGCGCGTCCCCGGAGCTCAATCAGCCCCAGCATTTT
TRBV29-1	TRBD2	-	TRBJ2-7	CSVGGGTSYEQYF	TGCAGCGTCGGGGGGGGTACCTCCTACGAGCAGTACTTC
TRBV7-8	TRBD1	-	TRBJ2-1	CASSFGTGEYNEQFF	TGTGCCAGCAGCTTCGGGACAGGGGAATACAATGAGCAGTTCTTC
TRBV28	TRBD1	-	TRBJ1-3	CASPEEGAQGNTIYF	TGTGCCAGTCCCGAGGAGGGGGCGCAAGGAAACACCATATATTTT
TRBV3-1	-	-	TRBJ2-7	CASSQESDYSEQYF	TGTGCCAGCAGCCAAGAGTCCGATTACAGCGAGCAGTACTTC
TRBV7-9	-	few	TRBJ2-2	CASLPMQRNTGELFF	TGTGCCAGCTTACCAATGCAGCGGAACACCGGGGAGCTGTTTTTT
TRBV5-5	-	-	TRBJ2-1	CASRSDALTYNEQFF	TGCGCCAGCAGATCGGACGCCTTAACATACAATGAGCAGTTCTTC
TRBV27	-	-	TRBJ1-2	CASSLYGGHYYGYTF	TGTGCCAGCAGTTTATACGGGGGGCACTACTATGGCTACACCTTC
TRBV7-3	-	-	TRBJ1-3	CASSLGQSAGNTIYF	TGTGCCAGCAGCTTAGGGCAGTCGGCTGGAAACACCATATATTTT
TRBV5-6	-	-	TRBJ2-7	CASSFITAGEQYF	TGTGCCAGCAGCTTCATAACCGCGGGGGAGCAGTACTTC
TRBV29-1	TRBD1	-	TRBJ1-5	CSKMRSGGGCNQPQHF	TGCAGCAAGATGAGGTCAGGGGGAGGTTGCAATCAGCCCCAGCATTTT
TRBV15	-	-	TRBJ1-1	CATSVRGNTEAFF	TGTGCCACCAGTGTTCGGGGGAACACTGAAGCTTTCTTT
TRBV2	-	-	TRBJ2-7	CASRPLTDPYEQYF	TGTGCCAGCAGGCCCTTGACGGATCCCTACGAGCAGTACTTC
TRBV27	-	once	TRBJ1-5	CASSLSGTLSNQPQHF	TGTGCCAGCAGTTTATCAGGGACACTTAGCAATCAGCCCCAGCATTTT
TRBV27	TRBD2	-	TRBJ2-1	CASSFLVREGGKNEQFF	TGTGCCAGCAGTTTTTTGGTGCGGGAGGGAGGGAAAAATGAGCAGTTCTTC
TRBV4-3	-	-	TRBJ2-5	CASSQLGQGQETQYF	TGCGCCAGCAGCCAATTGGGTCAGGGCCAAGAGACCCAGTACTTC
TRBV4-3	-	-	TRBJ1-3	CASSQETRAGNTIYF	TGCGCCAGCAGCCAAGAAACGAGGGCCGGAAACACCATATATTTT
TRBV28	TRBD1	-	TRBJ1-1	CASRRRQGKNTEAFF	TGTGCCAGCAGACGAAGACAGGGTAAGAACACTGAAGCTTTCTTT
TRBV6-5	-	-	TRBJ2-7	CASSYYGSPYEQYF	TGTGCCAGCAGTTACTACGGCAGCCCCTACGAGCAGTACTTC
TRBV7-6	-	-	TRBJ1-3	CASSSTTAGNTIYF	TGTGCCAGCAGCTCCACCACCGCTGGAAACACCATATATTTT
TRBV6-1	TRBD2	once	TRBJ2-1	CASRRTSGGVSLEQFF	TGTGCCAGCAGAAGGACTAGCGGGGGGGTAAGTTTAGAGCAGTTCTTC
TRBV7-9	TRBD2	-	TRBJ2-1	CASSFAGAHEQFF	TGTGCCAGCAGCTTCGCGGGAGCTCATGAGCAGTTCTTC
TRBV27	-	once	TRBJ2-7	CASSFAGQGWYEQYF	TGTGCCAGCAGTTTTGCAGGTCAGGGGTGGTACGAGCAGTACTTC
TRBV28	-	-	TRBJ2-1	CASSFPTNAGSVYNEQFF	TGTGCCAGCAGTTTCCCCACGAACGCCGGTAGCGTCTACAATGAGCAGTTCTTC
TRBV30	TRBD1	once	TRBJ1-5	CAWSGRQGYSNQPQHF	TGTGCCTGGAGTGGGAGACAGGGTTATAGCAATCAGCCCCAGCATTTT
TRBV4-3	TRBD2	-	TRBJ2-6	CASSQGSLLAGVSGANVLTF	TGCGCCAGCAGCCAAGGTTCGCTACTAGCGGGAGTCTCTGGGGCCAACGTCCTGACTTTC
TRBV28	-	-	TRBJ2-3	CASSYEITDTQYF	TGTGCCAGCAGTTACGAGATTACAGATACGCAGTATTTT
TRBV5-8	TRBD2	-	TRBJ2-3	CASSRGLAGVYADTQYF	TGTGCCAGCAGCCGGGGCCTAGCGGGAGTGTACGCAGATACGCAGTATTTT
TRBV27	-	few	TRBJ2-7	CASSFRVSYEQYF	TGTGCCAGCAGTTTCAGGGTCTCCTACGAGCAGTACTTC
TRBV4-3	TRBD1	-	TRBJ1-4	CASSQDDRGDEKLFF	TGCGCCAGCAGCCAGGACGACAGGGGGGATGAAAAACTGTTTTTT
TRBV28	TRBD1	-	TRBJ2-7	CASRGTGEGYEQYF	TGTGCCAGCAGGGGGACAGGGGAAGGGTACGAGCAGTACTTC